The rows below give T cell receptor beta chains drawn from one sample of a study of blood T cell repertoires in COVID-19. Method: immunoSEQ multiplex PCR; TCRdb's copy keeps in-frame clones and lacks some. The data contain approximately 200,000 clones, about 85% of them singletons. Sequencing was done on a sample of PBMCs or T cells enriched from blood (not recorded which). All receptors come from a woman aged 30 to 39 who had recovered from COVID-19. Both conserved end residues are part of each CDR3. Each record gives: V gene, D gene, clone size, J gene, CDR3 protein, CDR3 DNA. The D gene is left open where the match is weak. Clone size, where shown, is once, few, many, or a class for clones that have expanded.

V: TRBV19; D: -; size: -; J: TRBJ2-7; CDR3: CASTETETYEQYF; DNA: TGTGCCAGTACGGAGACAGAGACCTACGAGCAGTACTTC
V: TRBV6-2/TRBV6-3; D: -; size: -; J: TRBJ1-2; CDR3: CASSSGAVGGYTF; DNA: TGTGCCAGCAGTTCAGGGGCCGTGGGGGGCTACACCTTC
V: TRBV6-5; D: TRBD2; size: -; J: TRBJ2-1; CDR3: CASSYSPSGGNEQFF; DNA: TGTGCCAGCAGTTACTCGCCTAGCGGAGGCAATGAGCAGTTCTTC
V: TRBV4-2; D: TRBD1; size: -; J: TRBJ2-7; CDR3: CASSQDRGQGADEQYF; DNA: TGTGCCAGCAGCCAAGATCGCGGACAGGGGGCTGACGAGCAGTACTTC
V: TRBV9; D: TRBD1; size: -; J: TRBJ2-7; CDR3: CASSPSGTGSYEQYF; DNA: TGTGCCAGCAGCCCTAGTGGGACAGGGAGCTACGAGCAGTACTTC
V: TRBV9; D: -; size: -; J: TRBJ1-2; CDR3: CASSVATGGYTF; DNA: TGTGCCAGCAGCGTAGCAACAGGGGGCTACACCTTC
V: TRBV5-6; D: TRBD1; size: -; J: TRBJ2-1; CDR3: CASSWGTGTNNEQFF; DNA: TGTGCCAGCAGCTGGGGGACAGGGACTAACAATGAGCAGTTCTTC
V: TRBV4-2; D: -; size: -; J: TRBJ2-3; CDR3: CASSQGGSGETDTQYF; DNA: TGTGCCAGCAGCCAGGGGGGATCGGGGGAGACAGATACGCAGTATTTT
V: TRBV11-3; D: -; size: -; J: TRBJ2-4; CDR3: CASSSVTAKNIQYF; DNA: TGTGCCAGCAGCTCGGTAACGGCCAAAAACATTCAGTACTTC
V: TRBV2; D: TRBD2; size: -; J: TRBJ2-5; CDR3: CASSKEGLRSETQYF; DNA: TGTGCCAGCAGTAAAGAGGGACTACGTTCAGAGACCCAGTACTTC
V: TRBV15; D: -; size: once; J: TRBJ1-5; CDR3: CATSTYSNQPQHF; DNA: TGTGCCACCAGCACTTATAGCAATCAGCCCCAGCATTTT
V: TRBV12-5; D: TRBD2; size: -; J: TRBJ2-2; CDR3: CATSGGLTGELFF; DNA: TGTGCTACTAGCGGGGGCCTCACCGGGGAGCTGTTTTTT
V: TRBV28; D: TRBD2; size: -; J: TRBJ2-2; CDR3: CAHSPSGRPGELFF; DNA: TGTGCCCACTCCCCTAGCGGGAGACCCGGGGAGCTGTTTTTT
V: TRBV30; D: -; size: -; J: TRBJ1-2; CDR3: CAWSALVFQGDKDGYTF; DNA: TGTGCCTGGAGCGCCCTGGTTTTTCAGGGCGACAAGGATGGCTACACCTTC
V: TRBV21-1; D: -; size: -; J: TRBJ2-1; CDR3: CASSKREAGGSGDNEQFF; DNA: TGTGCCAGCAGCAAACGCGAGGCGGGCGGGAGTGGGGATAATGAGCAGTTCTTC
V: TRBV6-5; D: -; size: few; J: TRBJ1-1; CDR3: CASSYSFSVNTEAFF; DNA: TGTGCCAGCAGTTACTCGTTCTCAGTGAACACTGAAGCTTTCTTT
V: TRBV25-1; D: -; size: -; J: TRBJ1-2; CDR3: CASSEEVGVLSSNYGYTF; DNA: TGTGCCAGCAGTGAGGAGGTCGGAGTCTTGAGTTCTAACTATGGCTACACCTTC
V: TRBV7-9; D: -; size: -; J: TRBJ1-1; CDR3: CASSSQGAPNTEAFF; DNA: TGTGCCAGCAGCTCCCAGGGCGCCCCGAACACTGAAGCTTTCTTT
V: TRBV6-2/TRBV6-3; D: -; size: -; J: TRBJ1-5; CDR3: CASSSLNQPQHF; DNA: TGTGCCAGCAGTTCCCTGAATCAGCCCCAGCATTTT
V: TRBV6-5; D: TRBD1; size: few; J: TRBJ1-2; CDR3: CASSLRQGGGYTF; DNA: TGTGCCAGCAGTCTACGGCAGGGGGGTGGCTACACCTTC
V: TRBV5-6; D: -; size: -; J: TRBJ2-1; CDR3: CASTPGVSYNEQFF; DNA: TGTGCCAGCACCCCCGGGGTCTCCTACAATGAGCAGTTCTTC
V: TRBV4-3; D: -; size: -; J: TRBJ1-2; CDR3: CASSQESDTFYGYTF; DNA: TGCGCCAGCAGCCAAGAAAGTGACACGTTCTATGGCTACACCTTC
V: TRBV5-1; D: -; size: -; J: TRBJ2-7; CDR3: CASAILPGGAYEQYF; DNA: TGCGCCAGCGCCATCCTCCCCGGCGGAGCCTACGAGCAGTACTTC
V: TRBV5-8; D: TRBD1; size: -; J: TRBJ1-2; CDR3: CASRGTGLNYGYTF; DNA: TGTGCCAGCAGAGGGACAGGATTAAACTATGGCTACACCTTC
V: TRBV9; D: TRBD1; size: -; J: TRBJ1-1; CDR3: CASSGGQINTEAFF; DNA: TGTGCCAGCAGCGGGGGACAGATCAACACTGAAGCTTTCTTT
V: TRBV24-1; D: TRBD1; size: -; J: TRBJ2-5; CDR3: CATSDLQGGGETQYF; DNA: TGTGCCACCAGTGATTTACAGGGGGGAGGAGAGACCCAGTACTTC
V: TRBV19; D: TRBD1; size: -; J: TRBJ2-3; CDR3: CASSLRQGLDTQYF; DNA: TGTGCCAGTAGCCTCAGACAGGGTTTAGATACGCAGTATTTT